The subject of this entry is one TCR beta chain. There is no known antigen for this receptor. Within one base of it there is no much larger clone, and no base qualities were kept. The cohort consisted of 600 to 700 healthy bone marrow donors. Cohort members were all nominally healthy when sampled, although unrecorded immune exposures were likely present. The donor was CMV seropositive and was included in the group of 250 to 300 seropositive cohort members. Each donor provided a peripheral blood sample, and peripheral blood mononuclear cells were used for TCR beta sequencing. The Qiagen DNeasy Blood Extraction Kit was used to extract genomic DNA from the blood cell samples. The trim is 3 bases for V and 4 bases for J, with a gap of 4 bases between the germline ends. CDR1 and CDR2 were assigned from the germline V gene (reference sequence) as LNHDA and SQIVND. The CDR3 measures 12 amino acids from cysteine to phenylalanine. The DNA shown is the 36-base CDR3, in frame from base 1.

The data were obtained in a study of cytomegalovirus exposure and HLA in healthy donors (dated by TCRdb to about 2017). The study in broad terms: In an earlier analysis of 587 of the donors, 250 to 350 Gb of sequence data and 100 million or so unique TCR beta sequences from about 180 million T cells were reported. An early release that covered 500 to 800 HLA-typed donors contained approximately 300 gigabases of sequencing data and tens of millions of unique TCR sequences. The genetic ancestry cluster associated with self-reported Caucasian donors included 80% to 90% of the roughly 400 genotyped donors. The study was designed to test whether signatures of past pathogen exposure could be identified by cataloging public T cell receptors. The T cell repertoires of 666 subjects were profiled by immunosequencing and related to cytomegalovirus serostatus. Besides the first cohort of about 730 subjects, a separate validation cohort made up of 120 different subjects was used. High-throughput TCR immunosequencing, statistical association of individual TCRs with disease status, and machine learning were combined to predict cytomegalovirus infection status. In a later analysis, previously published TCR beta repertoires from 666 donors were re-analyzed and high-resolution HLA genotyping was added so that TCR occurrence patterns could be studied. Rather than using new phenotypic data, the later analysis identified candidate immune exposures from TCR beta sequences and from how often those sequences occurred across donors. In an earlier analysis of around 540 of the donors, high-throughput TCR beta sequencing was used to judge whether each TCR beta V gene segment behaved as functional or pseudogenic. Alongside the repertoire data, information on donor age, sex, ethnicity and CMV serostatus was compiled. A later genetic analysis took genome-wide SNP genotypes for about 55% of the 666 donors and used that subset as a discovery cohort. Every repertoire in the discovery cohort had been generated on one and the same sequencing platform. HLA typing covered class I and class II loci at four-digit resolution. The number of typed donors differed by locus: roughly 620-640 for A, B, C, DRB1 and DQB1; approximately 520 for DQA1; fewer than 610 for DPA1; and 400 to 480 for DPB1. Roughly five DR-DQ haplotypes were handled as single units for association and clustering, since linkage in the cohort was strong. Across around 400 genotyped donors of the cohort, an average of about 240,000 unique TCR beta nucleotide sequences per donor were sequenced, and approximately 17% of those sequences were non-productive.

Overall results and qualifications from the work: In vitro tests confirmed that three of the cytomegalovirus-associated TCR beta chains recognize cytomegalovirus antigens. Because counts were too low, 15 to 20 rarely observed V segments, including chromosome 9 orphons, were left out of the earlier analysis of some 600 of the donors. A later analysis found that HLA-associated TCR beta chains were more clonally expanded and had lower generation probabilities than equally common non-associated chains. The sequencing pipeline was judged likely to have produced a cluster of highly shared sequence variants as a technical artifact. A further reported finding was that TCR beta sequences accurately predicted the HLA-A and HLA-B alleles for most subjects in the first cohort. In both the original and validation cohorts, the classifier was reported to diagnose cytomegalovirus status with high specificity and sensitivity. In a later analysis, several top co-occurrence clusters were reported to appear linked to parvovirus B19, influenza, CMV and Epstein-Barr virus. An association between a missense DCLRE1C variant and V-gene and J-gene trimming of TCR beta chains was found in a later genetic analysis and replicated in an independent cohort. Specific HLA alleles were associated with over 15,000 TCR beta sequences at a false discovery rate of 0.05 in a later analysis. While some public TCRs were present in many individuals, most TCR sequences turned up only very rarely across donors. Because HLA typing was unavailable for some donors at each locus, only the typed subset was used in association tests. Correlated functional status among segregating V segments might be attributable to linkage disequilibrium, but an unknown experimental factor could not be ruled out. A later genetic analysis reported fewer N-insertions in productive TCRs among donors in an Asian-associated ancestry cluster than the roughly 720-donor mean. Immune exposure information for the cohort was limited to CMV serostatus. The authors suggested that the approach could potentially be extended to other disease states and immunological phenotypes. According to a later analysis, TCR association rates differed among HLA loci, with DRB1 alleles showing the most associated TCRs and HLA-C alleles showing the fewest. The presence/absence analyses assumed that sequencing depth was roughly uniform across donors, and that assumption may not be true. A total of fewer than 200 TCR beta chains were listed by the study as associated with cytomegalovirus. The 87-base-pair reads could not distinguish some IMGT-functional V segments, including TRBV6-2 and TRBV6-3, so those segments were excluded. In this cohort, only TCR beta chains were sequenced, and detectable features were limited by the absence of alpha or paired-chain data. In an earlier analysis of around 600 of the donors, most TCR beta V segments appeared in productive rearrangements about 87% or about 30% of the time, broadly matching IMGT annotations. Strong co-occurrence of HLA alleles, especially DR and DQ, made assigning TCR associations to individual alleles difficult. In a later analysis, most CMV-associated TCR beta chains were found to appear HLA-restricted, with HLA associations seemingly driven largely by CMV exposure.

Library preparation was by the immunoSEQ multiplex PCR assay. The multiplex PCR relied on a mix of 60 forward primers for TCR Vbeta segments and 13 reverse primers for TCR Jbeta segments. Amplification of the CDR3 region of rearranged TCR beta genes was performed with a multiplex PCR assay on genomic DNA. On the Illumina HiSeq System, the amplified TCR beta libraries were sequenced as 87-base-pair reads. In the source study's methods: A later analysis counted tens of millions of unique TCR beta chains across the 666 repertoires, and some 11 million of these chains were shared by at least two donors. Raw reads were error-corrected and collapsed into unique sequences by a nearest-neighbor algorithm in which closely related sequences were merged to remove PCR and sequencing errors. Alignment of CDR3 sequences to IMGT reference sequences was used to assign V, D and J gene segments. For a sequence to be retained, at least a six-nucleotide match to both a V gene segment and a J gene segment was required. A rearrangement counted as productive if the CDR3 had no stop codons and remained in frame with V and J, and every other rearrangement counted as non-productive. Following IMGT convention, CDR3 was defined as the stretch from the second conserved V-encoded cysteine up to the conserved J-encoded phenylalanine. The earlier analysis of a few hundred of the donors excluded any sequence lacking an unambiguous match to a single V gene segment. In an earlier analysis of 587 of the donors, V segments were called functional above 56.7% productive rearrangements and were called segregating when the between-donor standard deviation exceeded 5%. A statistical classification framework was developed to diagnose cytomegalovirus status using the catalog of TCR beta chain sequences. A later analysis assigned V and J genes by comparing TCR nucleotide sequences with IMGT/GENE-DB human TR gene sequences. Using the TCRdist pipeline, a later analysis assigned CDR3 sequences along with most-parsimonious VDJ recombination scenarios. In a later analysis, each TCR beta chain was defined by its CDR3 amino acid sequence together with its V-gene family, and reads without a unique V-gene family were excluded. As a way to deal with suspected cross-contamination and a sequencing artifact, a later analysis dropped 640 or so nucleotide sequences that were highly shared and had low generation probability. For each public chain, a later analysis derived a clonal expansion index from normalized ranks of inferred template counts within each repertoire. In a later analysis, generation probabilities were computed with a VDJ recombination model fitted to out-of-frame rearrangements, and the resulting probabilities were checked against IGoR. A later analysis scored TCR-TCR, TCR-HLA and TCR-CMV co-occurrence with hypergeometric tests, applying a repertoire-size bias correction to TCR pairs. To estimate false discovery rates, a later analysis permuted the HLA or CMV assignments 20 times. A later analysis grouped co-occurring TCRs with DBSCAN, adding TCRdist sequence similarity when clustering within HLA-allele-positive subsets. Repertoires with fewer than 30,000 or more than 120,000 public chains, plus five repertoires with anomalous nucleotide sharing, were excluded from co-occurrence clustering. In its TCRdb copy, this immuneACCESS table keeps in-frame sequences only and misses some clones. Where compared with another copy, unresolved V genes explain less than half of these, and the others have no known cause. The V and J calls and clone size are taken from that table; D and trimming were inferred from the DNA. The table for this sample lists about 160,000 clones; around four fifths of them were counted only once. The ten top clones hold less than 5% of the sample.

This TCR derives from a man between 45 and 60 years old in good health and CMV-seropositive. The sequenced sample consisted of PBMCs. The sequence is built from TRBV19 and TRBJ2-1; no D segment can be confidently identified. The nucleotide sequence reads as follows: TGTGCCAGTAGTATCGCGTACAATGAGCAGTTCTTC. Translated, it gives CASSIAYNEQFF.